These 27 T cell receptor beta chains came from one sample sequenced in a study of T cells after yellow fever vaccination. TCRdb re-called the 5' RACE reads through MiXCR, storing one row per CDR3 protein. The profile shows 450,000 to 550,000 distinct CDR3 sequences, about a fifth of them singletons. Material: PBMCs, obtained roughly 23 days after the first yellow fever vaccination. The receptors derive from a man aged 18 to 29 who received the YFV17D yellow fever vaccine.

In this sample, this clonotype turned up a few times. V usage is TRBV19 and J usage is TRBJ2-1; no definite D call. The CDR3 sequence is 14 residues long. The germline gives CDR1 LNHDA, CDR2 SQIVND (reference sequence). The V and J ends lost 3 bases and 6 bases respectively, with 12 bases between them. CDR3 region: CASSIGNVGNEQFF. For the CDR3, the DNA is TGTGCCAGTAGTATTGGGAACGTCGGCAATGAGCAGTTCTTC. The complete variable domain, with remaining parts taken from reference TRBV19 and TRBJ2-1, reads DGGITQSPKYLFRKEGQNVTLSCEQNLNHDAMYWYRQDPGQGLRLIYYSQIVNDFQKGDIAEGYSVSREKKESFPLTVTSAQKNPTAFYLCASSIGNVGNEQFFGPGTRLTVL.

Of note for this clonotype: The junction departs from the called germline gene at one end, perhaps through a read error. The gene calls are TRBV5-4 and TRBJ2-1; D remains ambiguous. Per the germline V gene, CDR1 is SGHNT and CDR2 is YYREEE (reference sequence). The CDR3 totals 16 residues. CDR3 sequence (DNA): TGTGCCAGCAGTTCCCGTGCTAGTTCCTCCAACAATGAGCAGTTCTTC. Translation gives CASSSRASSSNNEQFF.

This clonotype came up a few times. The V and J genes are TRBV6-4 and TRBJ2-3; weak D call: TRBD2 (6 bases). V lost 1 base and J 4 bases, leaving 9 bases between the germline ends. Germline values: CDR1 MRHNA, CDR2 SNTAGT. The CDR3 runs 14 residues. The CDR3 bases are TGTGCCAGCAGTGACTGGTGGGACTCAGATACGCAGTATTTT. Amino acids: CASSDWWDSDTQYF.

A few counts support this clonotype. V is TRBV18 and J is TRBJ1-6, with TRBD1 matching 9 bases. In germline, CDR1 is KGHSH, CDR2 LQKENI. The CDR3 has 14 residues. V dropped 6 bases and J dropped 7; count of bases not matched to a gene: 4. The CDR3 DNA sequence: TGTGCCAGCTCGGGGGACAGGGCGAATTCACCCCTCCACTTT. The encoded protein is CASSGDRANSPLHF.

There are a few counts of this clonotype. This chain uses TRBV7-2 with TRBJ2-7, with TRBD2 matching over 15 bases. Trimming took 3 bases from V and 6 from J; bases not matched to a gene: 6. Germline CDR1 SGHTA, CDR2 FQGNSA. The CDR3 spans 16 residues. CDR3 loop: CASSFGTSGGKFEQYF. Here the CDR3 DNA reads TGTGCCAGCAGCTTTGGGACTAGCGGGGGGAAGTTCGAGCAGTACTTC.

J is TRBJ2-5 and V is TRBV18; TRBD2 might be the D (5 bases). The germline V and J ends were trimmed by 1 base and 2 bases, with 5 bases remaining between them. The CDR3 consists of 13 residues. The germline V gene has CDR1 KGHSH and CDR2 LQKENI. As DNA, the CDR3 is TGTGCCAGCTCACCACGGGAGCAAGAGACCCAGTACTTC. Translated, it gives CASSPREQETQYF.

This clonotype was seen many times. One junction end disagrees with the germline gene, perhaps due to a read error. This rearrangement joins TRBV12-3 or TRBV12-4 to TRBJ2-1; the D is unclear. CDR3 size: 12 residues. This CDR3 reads CASSLLGNEQFF. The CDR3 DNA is TGCGCCAGCAGCCTTCTGGGCAATGAGCAGTTCTTC.

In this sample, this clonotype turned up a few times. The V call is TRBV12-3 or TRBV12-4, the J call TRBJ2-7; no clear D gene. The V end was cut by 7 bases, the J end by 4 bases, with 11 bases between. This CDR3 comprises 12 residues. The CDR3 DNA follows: TGTGCCAGCACCTTTCGGCCATACGAGCAGTACTTC. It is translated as CASTFRPYEQYF.

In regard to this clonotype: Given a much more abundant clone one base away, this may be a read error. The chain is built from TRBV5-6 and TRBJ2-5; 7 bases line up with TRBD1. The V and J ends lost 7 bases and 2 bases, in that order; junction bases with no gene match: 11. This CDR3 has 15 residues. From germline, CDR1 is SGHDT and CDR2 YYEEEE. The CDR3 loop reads CASGSGTVLQETQYF. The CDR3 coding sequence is TGTGCCAGCGGCTCCGGGACAGTTCTACAAGAGACCCAGTACTTC.

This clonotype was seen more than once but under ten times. For the CDR3, the DNA is TGTGCCAGCAGCTTTGTGGGGCTAGCTGACAATGAGCAGTTCTTC. Amino acid sequence: CASSFVGLADNEQFF. The chain recombines TRBV7-9 with TRBJ2-1; either TRBD1 or TRBD2 may fit D (5 bases each). The germline V and J ends were trimmed by 3 bases and 5 bases, with 14 bases remaining between them. The CDR3 consists of 15 residues. Germline loops: CDR1 SEHNR, CDR2 FQNEAQ (reference sequence).

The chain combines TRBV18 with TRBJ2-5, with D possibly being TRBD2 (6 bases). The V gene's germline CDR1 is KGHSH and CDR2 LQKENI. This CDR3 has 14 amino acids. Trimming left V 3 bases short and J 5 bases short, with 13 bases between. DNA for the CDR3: TGTGCCAGCTCACCGATACTAGCTAGGGAGACCCAGTACTTC. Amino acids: CASSPILARETQYF.

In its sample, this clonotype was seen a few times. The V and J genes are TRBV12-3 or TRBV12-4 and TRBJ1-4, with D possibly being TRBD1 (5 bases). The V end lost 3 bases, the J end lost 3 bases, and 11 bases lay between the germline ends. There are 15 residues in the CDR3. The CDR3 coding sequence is TGTGCCAGCAGTTTTGTTACAGGACCTAATGAAAAACTGTTTTTT. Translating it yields CASSFVTGPNEKLFF.

The CDR3 region has the DNA TGCGCCAGCAGCTTGACTAGCGGTGCTAGCACAGATACGCAGTATTTT. Its translation: CASSLTSGASTDTQYF. V is TRBV5-1 and J is TRBJ2-3, with TRBD2 matching 8 bases. Germline CDR1 is SGHRS and CDR2 is YFSETQ. Trimming at V came to 1 base and at J to 0 bases, leaving 4 bases not matched to a gene. This CDR3 is built from 16 residues.

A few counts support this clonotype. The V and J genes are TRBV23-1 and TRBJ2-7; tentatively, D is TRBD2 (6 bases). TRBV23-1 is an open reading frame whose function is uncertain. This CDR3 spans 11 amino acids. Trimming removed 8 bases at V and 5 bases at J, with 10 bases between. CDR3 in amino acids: CASRRVNEQYV. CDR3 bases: TGCGCCAGCCGGAGGGTAAACGAGCAGTACGTC.

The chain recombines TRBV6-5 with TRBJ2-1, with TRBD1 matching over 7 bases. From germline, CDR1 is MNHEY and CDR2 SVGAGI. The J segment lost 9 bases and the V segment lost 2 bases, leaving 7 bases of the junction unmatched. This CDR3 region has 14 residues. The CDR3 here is CASSYHGQVAEQFF. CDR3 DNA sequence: TGTGCCAGCAGTTACCATGGACAGGTTGCTGAGCAGTTCTTC.

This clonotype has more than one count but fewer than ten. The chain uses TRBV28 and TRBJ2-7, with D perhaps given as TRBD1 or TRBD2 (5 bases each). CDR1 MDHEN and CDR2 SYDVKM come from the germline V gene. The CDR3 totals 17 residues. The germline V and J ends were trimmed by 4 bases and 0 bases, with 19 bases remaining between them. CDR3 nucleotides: TGTGCCAGCAGTTCCTCCCTGGGTAGGGACGGCTCCTACGAGCAGTACGTC. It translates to CASSSSLGRDGSYEQYV.

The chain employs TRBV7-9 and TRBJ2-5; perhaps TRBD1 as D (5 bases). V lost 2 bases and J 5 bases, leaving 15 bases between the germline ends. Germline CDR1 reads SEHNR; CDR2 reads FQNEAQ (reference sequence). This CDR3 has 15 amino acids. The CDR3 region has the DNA TGTGCCAGCAGCTTACCTCAGGGTGGCGTGGAGACCCAGTACTTC. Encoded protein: CASSLPQGGVETQYF.

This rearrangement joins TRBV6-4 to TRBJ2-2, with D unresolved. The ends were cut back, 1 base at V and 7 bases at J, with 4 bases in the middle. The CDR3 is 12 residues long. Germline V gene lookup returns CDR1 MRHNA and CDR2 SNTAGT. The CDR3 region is CASSDLGGELFF. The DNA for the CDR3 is TGTGCCAGCAGTGACTTGGGCGGGGAGCTGTTTTTT.

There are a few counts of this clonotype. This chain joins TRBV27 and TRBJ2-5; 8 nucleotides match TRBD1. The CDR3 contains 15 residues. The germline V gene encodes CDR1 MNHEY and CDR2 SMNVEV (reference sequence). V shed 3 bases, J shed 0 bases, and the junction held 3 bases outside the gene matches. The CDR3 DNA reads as TGTGCCAGCAGTTTCCTGACAGGGGACCAAGAGACCCAGTACTTC. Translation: CASSFLTGDQETQYF.

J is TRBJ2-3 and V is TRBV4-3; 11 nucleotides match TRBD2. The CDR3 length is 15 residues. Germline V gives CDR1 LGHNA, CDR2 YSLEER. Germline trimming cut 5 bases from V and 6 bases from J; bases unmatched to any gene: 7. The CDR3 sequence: CASSARLAGTDTQYF. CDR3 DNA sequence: TGCGCCAGCAGCGCCCGACTAGCGGGGACGGATACGCAGTATTTT.

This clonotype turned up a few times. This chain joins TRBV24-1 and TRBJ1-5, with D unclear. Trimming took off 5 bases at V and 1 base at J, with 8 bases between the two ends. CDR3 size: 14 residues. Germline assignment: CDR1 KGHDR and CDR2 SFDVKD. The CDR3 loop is CATSARGSNQPQHF. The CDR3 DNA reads TGTGCCACCAGTGCTCGAGGAAGCAATCAGCCCCAGCATTTT.

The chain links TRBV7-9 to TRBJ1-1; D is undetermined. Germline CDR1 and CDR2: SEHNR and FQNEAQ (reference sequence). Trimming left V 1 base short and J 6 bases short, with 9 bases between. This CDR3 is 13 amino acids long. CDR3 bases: TGTGCCAGCAGCTTAGTAAGTAGGGCTGAAGCTTTCTTT. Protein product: CASSLVSRAEAFF.

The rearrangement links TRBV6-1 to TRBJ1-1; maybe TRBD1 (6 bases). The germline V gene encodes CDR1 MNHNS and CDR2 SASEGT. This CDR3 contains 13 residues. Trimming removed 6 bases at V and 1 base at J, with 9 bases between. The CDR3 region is CASRSTGNTEAFF. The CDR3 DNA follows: TGTGCCAGCAGGTCGACAGGGAACACTGAAGCTTTCTTT.

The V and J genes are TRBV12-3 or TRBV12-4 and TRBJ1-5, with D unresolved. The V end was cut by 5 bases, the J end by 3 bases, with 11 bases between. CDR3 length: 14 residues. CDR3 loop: CASSPRNDNQPQHF. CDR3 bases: TGTGCCAGCAGTCCTAGGAATGACAATCAGCCCCAGCATTTT.

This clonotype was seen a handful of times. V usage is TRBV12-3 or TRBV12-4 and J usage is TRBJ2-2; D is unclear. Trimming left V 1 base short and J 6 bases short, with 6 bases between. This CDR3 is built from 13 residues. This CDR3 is CASSLGPAGELFF. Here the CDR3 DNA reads TGTGCCAGCAGTTTAGGGCCCGCCGGGGAGCTGTTTTTT.

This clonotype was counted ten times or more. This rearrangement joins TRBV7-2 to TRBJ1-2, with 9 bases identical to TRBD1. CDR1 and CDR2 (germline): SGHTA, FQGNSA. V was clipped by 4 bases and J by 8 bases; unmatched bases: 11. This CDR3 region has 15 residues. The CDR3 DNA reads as TGTGCCAGCAGCTGGCCGCCGGGACAGGGCCGCGGCTACACCTTC. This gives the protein CASSWPPGQGRGYTF.

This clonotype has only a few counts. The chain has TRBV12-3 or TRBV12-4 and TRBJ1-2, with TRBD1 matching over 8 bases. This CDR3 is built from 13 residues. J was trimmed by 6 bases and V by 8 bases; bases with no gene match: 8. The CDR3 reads CASGFQGAHGYTF. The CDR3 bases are TGTGCCAGCGGATTTCAGGGGGCTCATGGCTACACCTTC.